Listed below are T cell receptor beta chains from one sample, sequenced in a study of T cell changes during pregnancy in multiple sclerosis. Data came from immunoSEQ multiplex PCR; TCRdb stores just in-frame clones and leaves some out. The table includes approximately 65,000 clones, around 93% detected once. Sequencing used CD4+ T cells from peripheral blood mononuclear cells, obtained in the first trimester of pregnancy. These receptors originate from a female donor with multiple sclerosis, enrolled in a pregnancy study. Each CDR3 is given with its conserved first and last residue. D genes are given only for firm matches. Clone size, where shown, is once, few, many, or a class for clones that have expanded.

15,NA,NA,TRBV4-2,TRBJ1-2,CASSQDFPGAYGYTF,TGTGCCAGCAGCCAAGATTTTCCAGGGGCGTATGGCTACACCTTC
19,NA,NA,TRBV4-3,TRBJ1-6,CASSQGYSRSSSYNSPLHF,TGCGCCAGCAGCCAAGGGTATTCTCGTTCCAGCTCCTATAATTCACCCCTCCACTTT
13,TRBD1,few,TRBV10-3,TRBJ1-1,CAIWDRRTPEAFF,TGTGCCATATGGGACAGGCGAACGCCTGAAGCTTTCTTT
14,TRBD2,once,TRBV7-2,TRBJ2-7,CASSQLAGASEQYF,TGTGCCAGCAGCCAACTAGCGGGGGCGAGCGAGCAGTACTTC
15,TRBD2,NA,TRBV7-2,TRBJ2-3,CASSLALGGTLSQYF,TGTGCCAGCAGCTTAGCGTTGGGGGGGACCCTTTCGCAGTATTTT
18,TRBD2,once,TRBV5-1,TRBJ2-7,CASSLGWSRGASSYEQYF,TGCGCCAGCAGCTTGGGGTGGTCGCGGGGGGCTAGCTCCTACGAGCAGTACTTC
12,NA,NA,TRBV7-9,TRBJ2-7,CASSSQGREQYF,TGTGCCAGCAGCTCCCAGGGAAGGGAGCAGTACTTC
15,TRBD2,NA,TRBV18,TRBJ2-3,CASSPTSGGTDTQYF,TGTGCCAGCTCACCGACTAGCGGGGGCACAGATACGCAGTATTTT
15,NA,NA,TRBV7-2,TRBJ2-1,CASSLVPFSYNEQFF,TGTGCCAGCAGCTTAGTTCCCTTTTCCTACAATGAGCAGTTCTTC
14,TRBD1,NA,TRBV11-1,TRBJ2-4,CASSPGQGKNIQYF,TGTGCCAGCAGCCCTGGACAGGGGAAAAACATTCAGTACTTC
16,TRBD1,NA,TRBV5-1,TRBJ2-7,CASSLALGQGTYEQYF,TGCGCCAGCAGCTTGGCGTTGGGACAGGGTACCTACGAGCAGTACTTC
14,NA,NA,TRBV7-8,TRBJ1-2,CASSPRGENYGYTF,TGTGCCAGCAGCCCTCGGGGGGAGAACTATGGCTACACCTTC
15,TRBD1,NA,TRBV9,TRBJ1-3,CASSARDRSGNTIYF,TGTGCCAGCTCCGCACGGGACAGGTCTGGAAACACCATATATTTT
17,TRBD1,NA,TRBV9,TRBJ1-4,CASSVEGQVATNEKLFF,TGTGCCAGCAGCGTAGAAGGACAGGTCGCAACTAATGAAAAACTGTTTTTT
14,NA,NA,TRBV30,TRBJ1-1,CAWSDPGTLKVAFF,TGTGCCTGGAGTGACCCCGGGACTCTTAAGGTGGCTTTCTTT
13,NA,NA,TRBV6-5,TRBJ1-2,CASSQNTNYGYTF,TGTGCCAGCAGTCAGAATACTAACTATGGCTACACCTTC
13,TRBD1,NA,TRBV7-2,TRBJ1-1,CASSQTGETEAFF,TGTGCCAGCAGTCAAACAGGGGAGACTGAAGCTTTCTTT
15,NA,NA,TRBV27,TRBJ1-1,CASSWGVSLNTEAFF,TGTGCCAGCAGTTGGGGGGTCTCATTGAACACTGAAGCTTTCTTT
16,NA,NA,TRBV7-2,TRBJ2-3,CASSLIRDSNTDTQYF,TGTGCCAGCAGCTTAATCCGGGACTCTAACACAGATACGCAGTATTTT
13,TRBD1,NA,TRBV29-1,TRBJ1-1,CNTGWRGLTEAFF,TGCAACACAGGGTGGAGGGGGCTCACTGAAGCTTTCTTT
15,NA,NA,TRBV7-7,TRBJ2-5,CASSLIGQYQETQYF,TGTGCTAGCAGCTTAATAGGACAGTACCAAGAGACCCAGTACTTC
16,NA,NA,TRBV6-5,TRBJ1-4,CASSYLQISAPEKLFF,TGTGCCAGCAGTTACCTCCAGATCTCCGCTCCTGAAAAACTGTTTTTT
12,NA,NA,TRBV7-8,TRBJ2-7,CASSLYSPEQYF,TGTGCCAGCAGCTTATACTCCCCCGAGCAGTACTTC
13,TRBD1,NA,TRBV7-9,TRBJ1-2,CASSPTGVEGYTF,TGTGCCAGCAGCCCGACAGGGGTGGAGGGCTACACCTTC
14,NA,NA,TRBV7-3,TRBJ1-1,CASSLTAGATEAFF,TGTGCCAGCAGCTTAACAGCGGGGGCCACTGAAGCTTTCTTT
17,NA,NA,TRBV7-9,TRBJ1-6,CASSLAGTGTHNSPLHF,TGTGCCAGCAGCTTAGCGGGCACAGGCACACATAATTCACCCCTCCACTTT
14,NA,once,TRBV28,TRBJ1-1,CASSLTVVNTEAFF,TGTGCCAGCAGTTTGACAGTCGTTAACACTGAAGCTTTCTTT
15,TRBD1,NA,TRBV10-3,TRBJ1-1,CAISERGLGGTEAFF,TGTGCCATCAGTGAGAGGGGGCTTGGAGGCACTGAAGCTTTCTTT
13,NA,NA,TRBV4-2,TRBJ1-1,CASSPSGETEAFF,TGTGCCAGCAGCCCCTCAGGGGAGACTGAAGCTTTCTTT
16,NA,NA,TRBV4-3,TRBJ1-1,CASSQEGYRGGTEAFF,TGCGCCAGCAGCCAAGAAGGCTACCGGGGGGGAACTGAAGCTTTCTTT
15,TRBD2,NA,TRBV7-3,TRBJ2-5,CASTREGLEGETQYF,TGTGCCAGCACCCGAGAAGGACTAGAGGGGGAGACCCAGTACTTC
13,NA,NA,TRBV5-4,TRBJ2-5,CASSLTGLETQYF,TGTGCCAGCAGCTTGACTGGGCTTGAGACCCAGTACTTC
17,TRBD2,NA,TRBV19,TRBJ2-3,CASSIISSGGAWATQYF,TGTGCCAGTAGTATCATATCTAGCGGGGGGGCTTGGGCTACGCAGTATTTT
11,NA,NA,TRBV5-6,TRBJ2-7,CASSFEYEQYF,TGTGCCAGCAGCTTTGAGTACGAGCAGTACTTC
13,NA,once,TRBV7-2,TRBJ1-2,CASSSLDYYGYTF,TGTGCCAGCAGCTCCCTGGACTACTATGGCTACACCTTC
14,NA,few,TRBV19,TRBJ1-2,CASRGALNNYGYTF,TGTGCCAGTAGGGGCGCACTCAATAACTATGGCTACACCTTC
16,TRBD2,NA,TRBV4-3,TRBJ2-3,CASSQGTSGGSDTQYF,TGCGCCAGCAGCCAAGGCACTAGCGGGGGTTCAGATACGCAGTATTTT
15,NA,NA,TRBV21-1,TRBJ2-3,CARIAGTSQADTQYF,TGTGCCAGGATTGCCGGGACTAGCCAAGCAGATACGCAGTATTTT
17,NA,NA,TRBV10-3,TRBJ1-6,CAISEAGSGADNSPLHF,TGTGCCATCAGTGAGGCAGGGAGCGGGGCCGATAATTCACCCCTCCACTTT
17,TRBD1,once,TRBV7-8,TRBJ1-6,CASSLRPLGTDNSPLHF,TGTGCCAGCAGCTTGAGGCCGTTGGGGACAGACAATTCACCCCTCCACTTT
12,TRBD2,NA,TRBV6-5,TRBJ2-7,CASRGLPYEQYF,TGTGCCAGCAGGGGACTACCTTACGAGCAGTACTTC
16,TRBD1,NA,TRBV7-7,TRBJ2-2,CASSLGTGGMAGELFF,TGTGCTAGCAGCTTGGGGACAGGGGGCATGGCCGGGGAGCTGTTTTTT
16,TRBD2,NA,TRBV7-3,TRBJ2-7,CASSRGGRASGNEQYF,TGTGCCAGCAGCCGCGGGGGGCGGGCCTCTGGGAACGAGCAGTACTTC
15,NA,NA,TRBV4-3,TRBJ1-2,CASSQEGRSNYGYTF,TGCGCCAGCAGCCAAGAAGGGAGGTCTAACTATGGCTACACCTTC
10,NA,NA,TRBV20-1,TRBJ2-7,CSARTGLQYF,TGCAGTGCTAGAACAGGGTTGCAGTACTTC
14,TRBD1,NA,TRBV7-8,TRBJ1-2,CASSSGQGANGYTF,TGTGCCAGCAGCTCGGGACAGGGAGCAAATGGCTACACCTTC